This T cell receptor beta chain is from a study of CD8 T cells in ankylosing spondylitis. Points from the study as a whole: Blood of patients with ankylosing spondylitis appeared to be characterized by a TCR beta motif of several highly homologous variants.

This clonotype was seen just once. Antigen specificity is unknown. This CDR3 spans 15 amino acids. The junction had 4 bases not matched to a gene; V was cut back by 6 bases and J by 1 base. The V gene's germline CDR1 is MDHEN and CDR2 SYDVKM. Via MiXCR, TCRdb re-called the 5' RACE reads, giving one row per CDR3 protein. The sample has around 140,000 distinct CDR3 sequences, about a sixth seen once. The clonotype originates from a male donor with ankylosing spondylitis. Sequenced sample: blood, either unsorted or a sorted T cell fraction (not recorded which). The rearrangement links TRBV28 to TRBJ2-5; 11 bases match TRBD2. This CDR3 reads CASRPGLAVQETQYF. The DNA of the CDR3 is TGTGCCAGCAGGCCGGGACTAGCGGTCCAAGAGACCCAGTACTTC. Together with reference TRBV28 and TRBJ2-5, the CDR3 gives the full variable domain: DVKVTQSSRYLVKRTGEKVFLECVQDMDHENMFWYRQDPGLGLRLIYFSYDVKMKEKGDIPEGYSVSREKKERFSLILESASTNQTSMYLCASRPGLAVQETQYFGPGTRLLVL.